This TCR beta chain was sequenced in a study of blood T cell repertoires in COVID-19. Turning to the study itself: PBMCs, B-cell-depleted T cells, or T cells were the source of the cDNA or gDNA that made up the material.

As processed by the authors: Reference gene primers were amplified, and this amplification served to estimate nucleated cell counts. This table comes from immunoSEQ multiplex PCR, and its TCRdb copy is limited to in-frame clones, with some not included. V and J calls and clone size are given by that table; D and trimming were obtained from the DNA. The sample contains 70,000 to 95,000 clones, around nine tenths of which appear only once. From germline, CDR1 is SGHVS and CDR2 FNYEAQ. The CDR3 has 13 residues. The ends were cut back, 3 bases at V and 8 bases at J, with 11 bases in the middle. This receptor was obtained from a man aged 50 to 59 with active COVID-19. V is TRBV7-6 and J is TRBJ2-1; possible D gene TRBD1, 5 bases. The sample was peripheral blood. CDR3 sequence: CASSFVQGDEQFF. In DNA, the CDR3 is TGTGCCAGCAGCTTTGTTCAAGGGGATGAGCAGTTCTTC.